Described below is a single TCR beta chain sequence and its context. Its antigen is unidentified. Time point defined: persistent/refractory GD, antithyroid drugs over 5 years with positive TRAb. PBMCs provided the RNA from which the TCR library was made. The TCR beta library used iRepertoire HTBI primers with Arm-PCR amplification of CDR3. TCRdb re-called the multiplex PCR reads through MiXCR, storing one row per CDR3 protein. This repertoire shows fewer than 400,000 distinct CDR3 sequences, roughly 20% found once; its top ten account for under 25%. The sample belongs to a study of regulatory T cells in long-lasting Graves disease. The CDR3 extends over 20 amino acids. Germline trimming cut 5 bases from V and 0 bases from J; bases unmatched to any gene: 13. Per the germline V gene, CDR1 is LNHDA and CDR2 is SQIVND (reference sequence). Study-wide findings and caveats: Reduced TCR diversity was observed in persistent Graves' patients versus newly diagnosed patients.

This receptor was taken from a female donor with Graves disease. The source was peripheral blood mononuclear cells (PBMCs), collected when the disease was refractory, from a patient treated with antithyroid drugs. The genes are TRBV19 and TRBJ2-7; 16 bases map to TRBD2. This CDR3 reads CASSPRRPGLAGGGSYEQYF. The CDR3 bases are TGTGCCAGTAGTCCCCGAAGGCCGGGACTAGCGGGAGGGGGCTCCTACGAGCAGTACTTC.